The 23 T cell receptor beta chains listed next were all sequenced from one sample in a study of blood T cell repertoires in COVID-19. Assay used: immunoSEQ multiplex PCR; TCRdb lists only in-frame clones, some missing. The sample records about 260,000 clones, roughly 90% being singletons. The sequenced sample was PBMCs or T cells enriched from blood (not recorded which). Receptors originate from a woman between 50 and 59 years old who had recovered from COVID-19.

V usage is TRBV6-1 and J usage is TRBJ1-6; a weak D match, TRBD1 (5 bases). From germline, CDR1 is MNHNS and CDR2 SASEGT. This CDR3 is built from 14 residues. The V and J ends lost 0 bases and 15 bases respectively, with 15 bases between them. The CDR3: CASSEATRVINLHF. The CDR3 DNA reads TGTGCCAGCAGTGAAGCGACCAGGGTAATTAACCTCCACTTT.

CDR3 nucleotides: TGTGCCAGCAGTTATATTAGGGGGAGTAGTTACGAGCAGTACTTC. Amino acid sequence: CASSYIRGSSYEQYF. The chain recombines TRBV6-5 with TRBJ2-7, with D possibly TRBD1 on 6 matching bases. The V end lost 3 bases, the J end lost 4 bases, and 16 bases lay between the germline ends. The CDR3 contains 15 residues. Germline CDR1 and CDR2: MNHEY and SVGAGI.

This clone was counted only a few times. The CDR3 region is CASSVHSDNQPQHF. The CDR3 region has the DNA TGTGCCAGCAGCGTCCACAGTGACAATCAGCCCCAGCATTTT. The V and J genes are TRBV9 and TRBJ1-5; D gene unclear. The CDR3 is 14 residues long. Trimming pared 2 bases from V and 3 bases from J, leaving 9 bases between. Germline V gives CDR1 SGDLS, CDR2 YYNGEE.

The rearrangement joins TRBV7-3 to TRBJ2-3; 11 bases map to TRBD2. The V segment lost 2 bases and the J segment 5 bases; nucleotides outside the gene matches: 6. This CDR3 is built from 16 residues. In germline, CDR1 is SGHTA, CDR2 FQGTGA. The CDR3 spells CASSLFPSGRIDTQYF. In nucleotides, the CDR3 is TGTGCCAGCAGCTTATTCCCTAGCGGGAGGATAGATACGCAGTATTTT.

The rearrangement links TRBV5-1 to TRBJ2-3; 7 nucleotides match TRBD1. J was trimmed by 0 bases and V by 4 bases; bases with no gene match: 11. The CDR3 length is 17 residues. Per the germline V gene, CDR1 is SGHRS and CDR2 is YFSETQ. The CDR3 loop reads CASSLTAGTVSTDTQYF. The CDR3 bases are TGCGCCAGCAGCCTTACGGCAGGGACAGTTAGCACAGATACGCAGTATTTT.

The chain uses TRBV11-2 and TRBJ2-7, with a tentative D call TRBD1 (6 bases). The CDR3 consists of 16 residues. Trimming pared 0 bases from V and 1 base from J, leaving 13 bases between. Germline loops: CDR1 SGHAT, CDR2 FQNNGV. The CDR3 DNA is TGTGCCAGCAGCTTAGATCTCGGACAGAAGTCCTACGAGCAGTACTTC. Its translation: CASSLDLGQKSYEQYF.

The chain links TRBV9 to TRBJ1-5, with D uncertain. The germline CDR1 and CDR2 sequences are SGDLS and YYNGEE. The V and J ends lost 7 bases and 4 bases respectively, with 9 bases between them. The CDR3 spans 12 residues. The CDR3 loop reads CASGTANQPQHF. The CDR3 DNA sequence: TGTGCCAGCGGAACAGCTAATCAGCCCCAGCATTTT.

CDR3 loop: CATSDEQYNEQFF. The CDR3 DNA reads TGTGCCACCAGTGACGAACAGTACAATGAGCAGTTCTTC. The chain joins TRBV24-1 to TRBJ2-1; D gene unclear. Germline CDR1 and CDR2: KGHDR and SFDVKD. V shed 4 bases and J shed 4 bases, with 7 bases lying between them. This CDR3 has 13 amino acids.

This chain connects TRBV29-1 to TRBJ2-1, with TRBD2 as a possible D gene (6 bases). The CDR3 has 13 amino acids. CDR1 is SQVTM and CDR2 is ANQGSEA in the germline V gene. Between the trimmed V and J ends, which lost 8 bases and 3 bases, there was a span of 14 bases. The CDR3 nucleotides read TGCAGCACCCCTAGCGAAGGCTACAATGAGCAGTTCTTC. This gives the protein CSTPSEGYNEQFF.

This clone is a singleton in its sample. The chain employs TRBV4-3 and TRBJ1-2; 10 nucleotides line up with TRBD1. Germline V gene lookup returns CDR1 LGHNA and CDR2 YSLEER. There are 16 residues in the CDR3. The ends lost 4 bases at V and 8 bases at J; junction bases unmatched: 13. The CDR3, as DNA: TGCGCCAGCAGCCGCGGGACAGGGGAGTTCGGTATCGGCTACACCTTC. Protein: CASSRGTGEFGIGYTF.

This chain uses TRBV30 with TRBJ2-5, with D possibly TRBD2 on 5 matching bases. The V and J ends lost 1 base and 4 bases respectively, with 10 bases between them. This CDR3 is built from 13 residues. The V gene's germline CDR1 is GTSNPN and CDR2 SVGIG (reference sequence). CDR3 DNA: TGTGCCTGGAGTGCGACCCGGGGAGAGACCCAGTACTTC. Residues: CAWSATRGETQYF.

The chain links TRBV20-1 to TRBJ2-4, with TRBD2 as a possible D gene (5 bases). Trimming removed 3 bases from V and 0 bases from J, with 12 bases in between. Germline V gene data show CDR1 as DFQATT and CDR2 as SNEGSKA (reference sequence). This CDR3 spans 15 amino acids. The CDR3 bases are TGCAGTGCTAGTGGAGGAATAATAGCCAAAAACATTCAGTACTTC. Translating it yields CSASGGIIAKNIQYF.

The rearrangement links TRBV28 to TRBJ2-1, with 10 bases identical to TRBD2. The CDR3 contains 15 residues. CDR1 and CDR2 from the germline V gene are MDHEN and SYDVKM. V gave up 7 bases and J gave up 2 bases; unmatched junction bases: 5. This CDR3 reads CASTLAGGTYNEQFF. The DNA of the CDR3 is TGTGCCAGCACCTTAGCGGGAGGAACCTACAATGAGCAGTTCTTC. The whole variable domain, remainder taken from reference TRBV28 and TRBJ2-1, is DVKVTQSSRYLVKRTGEKVFLECVQDMDHENMFWYRQDPGLGLRLIYFSYDVKMKEKGDIPEGYSVSREKKERFSLILESASTNQTSMYLCASTLAGGTYNEQFFGPGTRLTVL.

The chain combines TRBV6-5 with TRBJ2-7; TRBD2 aligns across 10 bases. V was pared by 0 bases and J by 6 bases, with 8 bases of the junction left unmatched. The CDR3 extends over 16 amino acids. The germline V gene has CDR1 MNHEY and CDR2 SVGAGI. CDR3 sequence reads: CASSYSPSGSSGEQYF. In DNA form, the CDR3 reads TGTGCCAGCAGTTACTCTCCTAGCGGGAGCTCCGGCGAGCAGTACTTC.

CDR3 loop: CASSYSGGYQETQYF. The CDR3, as DNA: TGTGCCAGCAGCTACTCTGGGGGGTACCAAGAGACCCAGTACTTC. The rearrangement joins TRBV11-2 to TRBJ2-5; possibly TRBD2 for D (6 bases). Germline loops: CDR1 SGHAT, CDR2 FQNNGV. The V end lost 4 bases, the J end lost 0 bases, and 12 bases lay between the germline ends. The CDR3 loop spans 15 amino acids.

The V and J genes are TRBV27 and TRBJ1-5; 8 nucleotides align to TRBD1. The CDR3 contains 14 residues. Germline V gives CDR1 MNHEY, CDR2 SMNVEV (reference sequence). Trimming removed 5 bases from V and 5 bases from J; junction bases left unmatched: 5. CDR3 loop: CASSLTGVDQPQHF. CDR3 nucleotide sequence: TGTGCCAGCAGTCTGACAGGGGTGGATCAGCCCCAGCATTTT.

This chain joins TRBV7-2 and TRBJ2-2; D is possibly TRBD1 (6 bases). The CDR3 has 17 amino acids. V lost 5 bases, J lost 6 bases, and 22 bases lay in between. CDR1 SGHTA and CDR2 FQGNSA come from the germline V gene. CDR3 sequence reads: CASSPLSYDRLSGELFF. The CDR3 nucleotides read TGTGCCAGCAGCCCGTTGTCTTACGACAGGTTGTCCGGGGAGCTGTTTTTT.

The rearrangement joins TRBV19 to TRBJ1-5; 7 nucleotides match TRBD1. The CDR3 has 15 residues. V trimming: 4 bases; J trimming: 4 bases; junction bases outside the gene matches: 7. Germline CDR1 reads LNHDA; CDR2 reads SQIVND (reference sequence). CDR3 in DNA: TGTGCCAGTAGTAGCACAGGGGAGGTAAATCAGCCCCAGCATTTT. It is translated as CASSSTGEVNQPQHF.

This clone was recorded once. The CDR3 DNA reads as TGTGCCACCAGCAGAGATGTCACAGGGGCCCCCTACGAGCAGTACTTC. Its translation: CATSRDVTGAPYEQYF. V is TRBV15 and J is TRBJ2-7; TRBD1 aligns across 7 bases. The germline V gene has CDR1 LNHNV and CDR2 YYDKDF (reference sequence). V shed 0 bases, J shed 2 bases, and the junction held 7 bases outside the gene matches. The CDR3 consists of 16 residues.

This clone was observed a few times. CDR3 DNA sequence: TGTGCCAGTAGTAGGGACAGGGACTCAACTAATGAAAAACTGTTTTTT. As protein: CASSRDRDSTNEKLFF. The chain combines TRBV19 with TRBJ1-4, with TRBD1 identical over 9 bases. Germline CDR1 reads LNHDA; CDR2 reads SQIVND (reference sequence). CDR3 length: 16 amino acids. J gave up 0 bases and V 4 bases, and 3 bases lay outside the gene matches.

The CDR3 bases are TGCGCCAGCAGCCAAGAAGTAACAGGGGTGAAGTCTGAAGCTTTCTTT. This codes for CASSQEVTGVKSEAFF. The chain combines TRBV4-3 with TRBJ1-1; the match to TRBD1 covers 7 bases. This CDR3 contains 16 residues. Trimming cost V 0 bases and J 6 bases; bases outside gene matches: 10. The germline CDR1 and CDR2 sequences are LGHNA and YSLEER.

This chain joins TRBV7-9 and TRBJ1-4, with no clear D. Germline V lookup: CDR1 SEHNR, CDR2 FQNEAQ (reference sequence). Trimming pared 1 base from V and 9 bases from J, leaving 9 bases between. The CDR3 length is 13 residues. The CDR3 nucleotides read TGTGCCAGCAGCTTAGGTGCCGGTCAAAAACTGTTTTTT. Residues: CASSLGAGQKLFF.

V usage is TRBV27 and J usage is TRBJ1-5; no clear D gene. The CDR3 is 13 residues long. Trimming took off 4 bases at V and 6 bases at J, with 10 bases between the two ends. CDR1 and CDR2 from the germline V gene are MNHEY and SMNVEV (reference sequence). The CDR3 region has the DNA TGTGCCAGCAGTTCAGGATACGGTCAGCCCCAGCATTTT. Residues: CASSSGYGQPQHF.